The 22 T cell receptor beta chains reported below all come from one sample, sequenced in a study of cytomegalovirus exposure and HLA in healthy donors. 60 Vbeta and 13 Jbeta primers were used in PCR. The method was immunoSEQ multiplex PCR; TCRdb's version includes in-frame clones alone and lacks a portion of them. The repertoire holds under 200,000 clones, approximately 81% seen once, with roughly 7.5% in the top ten. Sequenced material: PBMCs. The receptors stem from a woman aged 25-40 years in good health and CMV-seropositive.

The chain links TRBV15 to TRBJ2-5; D may be TRBD1 (6 bases). The CDR3 runs to 16 residues. Trimming pared 1 base from V and 2 bases from J, leaving 14 bases between. Per the germline V gene, CDR1 is LNHNV and CDR2 is YYDKDF (reference sequence). CDR3 nucleotides: TGTGCCACCAGCAGAGGGACAGTACAACCACAAGAGACCCAGTACTTC. It yields the protein CATSRGTVQPQETQYF.

V usage is TRBV6-6 and J usage is TRBJ2-3; TRBD2 might be the D (7 bases). The CDR3 runs to 16 residues. Trimming took 6 bases from V and 2 from J, leaving 18 bases between them. Germline V gives CDR1 MNHNY, CDR2 SVGAGI (reference sequence). CDR3 coding DNA: TGTGCCAGCAGCAAAATGGGCGGGGGCCCCACAGATACGCAGTATTTT. It is translated as CASSKMGGGPTDTQYF.

In nucleotides, the CDR3 is TGTGCCAGCAGCTATTCCCGGAGGGACCGGGGCTATGGCTACACCTTC. Translated: CASSYSRRDRGYGYTF. This chain joins TRBV7-2 and TRBJ1-2; possible D gene TRBD1, 5 bases. This CDR3 has 16 residues. Germline-derived CDR1 and CDR2 are SGHTA and FQGNSA. The V gene lost 4 bases and the J gene lost 4 bases, with 19 bases spanning the gap.

This clone was detected once. The chain links TRBV19 to TRBJ2-3; the match to TRBD1 covers 9 bases. Germline-derived CDR1 and CDR2 are LNHDA and SQIVND (reference sequence). Trimming cost V 4 bases and J 15 bases; bases outside gene matches: 8. The CDR3 is made up of 12 amino acids. CDR3 protein: CASSRPGQGGYF. CDR3 bases: TGTGCCAGTAGTAGGCCGGGACAGGGAGGTTATTTT.

Worth noting for this clone: Other DNA sequences within the sample encode an identical CDR3. This chain uses TRBV6-5 with TRBJ2-5; D is possibly TRBD1 (5 bases). Looked up from germline, CDR1 is MNHEY and CDR2 is SVGAGI. The CDR3 has 15 residues. V lost 0 bases to trimming and J lost 0 bases, with 8 bases between them. CDR3 region: CASSYSQGHQETQYF. CDR3 nucleotides: TGTGCCAGCAGTTACTCGCAGGGCCACCAAGAGACCCAGTACTTC.

This chain joins TRBV7-2 and TRBJ1-2; the match to TRBD1 covers 9 bases. V shed 5 bases, J shed 6 bases, and the junction held 13 bases outside the gene matches. CDR3 length equals 16 residues. The germline CDR1 and CDR2 sequences are SGHTA and FQGNSA. The CDR3 nucleotides read TGTGCCAGCAGCGCACGTCCGGGACAGGGAACTCATGGCTACACCTTC. Protein product: CASSARPGQGTHGYTF. Complete variable domain (other parts from reference TRBV7-2 and TRBJ1-2): GAGVSQSPSNKVTEKGKDVELRCDPISGHTALYWYRQSLGQGLEFLIYFQGNSAPDKSGLPSDRFSAERTGGSVSTLTIQRTQQEDSAVYLCASSARPGQGTHGYTFGSGTRLTVV.

The chain is built from TRBV4-1 and TRBJ1-1, with 7 bases fitting TRBD1. The CDR3 is 16 amino acids. Germline V lookup: CDR1 MGHRA, CDR2 YSYEKL. V trimming: 3 bases; J trimming: 0 bases; junction bases outside the gene matches: 7. This CDR3 is CASSHYGQAMNTEAFF. The CDR3 DNA reads TGCGCCAGCAGCCATTACGGACAGGCAATGAACACTGAAGCTTTCTTT.

The chain links TRBV4-3 to TRBJ2-7; D is unresolved. The V end lost 0 bases, the J end lost 0 bases, and 9 bases lay between the germline ends. In germline, CDR1 is LGHNA, CDR2 YSLEER. This CDR3 has 15 residues. The chain's CDR3 is CASSQDPASSYEQYF. In nucleotides, the CDR3 is TGCGCCAGCAGCCAAGATCCAGCGAGCTCCTACGAGCAGTACTTC.

The rearrangement links TRBV19 to TRBJ2-5; possible D gene TRBD1, 6 bases. CDR1 is LNHDA and CDR2 is SQIVND in the germline V gene (reference sequence). The CDR3 runs to 14 residues. The germline V and J ends were trimmed by 10 bases and 5 bases, with 20 bases remaining between them. CDR3 amino acids: CATMQRWQGETQYF. In nucleotides, the CDR3 is TGTGCCACCATGCAGCGGTGGCAGGGGGAGACCCAGTACTTC.

This chain connects TRBV19 to TRBJ1-1, with D perhaps matching TRBD1 (6 bases). V lost 3 bases and J lost 5, with 10 bases in between. The CDR3 length is 13 residues. Germline lookup yields CDR1 LNHDA and CDR2 SQIVND (reference sequence). The CDR3 nucleotides are TGTGCCAGTAGTATGATGAGGGGGACTGAAGCTTTCTTT. Amino acids: CASSMMRGTEAFF.

The count of this clone is one. The gene calls are TRBV5-8 and TRBJ1-5; TRBD1 might be the D (5 bases). Per the germline V gene, CDR1 is SGHTS and CDR2 is YDEGEE. The CDR3 loop spans 17 amino acids. Trimming removed 1 base from V and 2 bases from J, with 16 bases in between. For the CDR3, the DNA is TGTGCCAGCAGCTTGCCCCCGGAGGGGTACGGCAATCAGCCCCAGCATTTT. Its protein product is CASSLPPEGYGNQPQHF. The full variable domain, its missing parts supplied by reference TRBV5-8 and TRBJ1-5, is EAGVTQSPTHLIKTRGQQATLRCSPISGHTSVYWYQQALGLGLQFLLWYDEGEERNRGNFPPRFSGRQFPNYSSELNVNALELEDSALYLCASSLPPEGYGNQPQHFGDGTRLSIL.

This chain links TRBV10-3 with TRBJ1-6, with D possibly being TRBD1 (5 bases). V lost 0 bases and J lost 0, with 9 bases in between. Germline CDR1 and CDR2: ENHRY and SYGVKD. This CDR3 spans 17 amino acids. The CDR3, as DNA: TGTGCCATCAGTGAGTCGGAGGGGAGCTCCTATAATTCACCCCTCCACTTT. This codes for CAISESEGSSYNSPLHF.

This clone was recorded only once. The chain is built from TRBV28 and TRBJ2-7; TRBD2 matches at 12 bases. This CDR3 is 15 amino acids long. V was clipped by 6 bases and J by 4 bases; unmatched bases: 7. Germline loops: CDR1 MDHEN, CDR2 SYDVKM. The CDR3 coding sequence is TGTGCCAGCAGCTCCCCTAGCGGGGGGGCTTACGAGCAGTACTTC. This translates into CASSSPSGGAYEQYF.

The gene calls are TRBV29-1 and TRBJ2-3; 13 nucleotides align to TRBD2. Trimming at V came to 3 bases and at J to 3 bases, leaving 12 bases not matched to a gene. The CDR3 contains 18 residues. Looked up from germline, CDR1 is SQVTM and CDR2 is ANQGSEA. The CDR3 here is CSVERGAGLAGATDTQYF. The CDR3, as DNA: TGCAGCGTTGAGCGGGGGGCAGGACTAGCGGGGGCAACAGATACGCAGTATTTT.

V usage is TRBV5-6 and J usage is TRBJ1-2, with 8 bases fitting TRBD1. Trimming took 1 base from V and 3 from J; bases not matched to a gene: 5. The germline CDR1 and CDR2 sequences are SGHDT and YYEEEE. The CDR3 spans 15 residues. The chain's CDR3 is CASSLPGGDDYGYTF. CDR3 nucleotides: TGTGCCAGCAGCTTGCCAGGGGGCGATGACTATGGCTACACCTTC. Full variable domain (outside the CDR3, taken from reference TRBV5-6 and TRBJ1-2): DAGVTQSPTHLIKTRGQQVTLRCSPKSGHDTVSWYQQALGQGPQFIFQYYEEEERQRGNFPDRFSGHQFPNYSSELNVNALLLGDSALYLCASSLPGGDDYGYTFGSGTRLTVV.

The chain links TRBV5-1 to TRBJ2-3, with 8 bases identical to TRBD1. The CDR3 is made up of 17 amino acids. J was trimmed by 2 bases and V by 3 bases; bases with no gene match: 11. Germline V gene lookup returns CDR1 SGHRS and CDR2 YFSETQ. Here the CDR3 DNA reads TGCGCCAGCAGCTCTTGGTTGAGGACAGGGAACACAGATACGCAGTATTTT. Residues: CASSSWLRTGNTDTQYF.

The chain uses TRBV6-5 and TRBJ1-2, with 9 bases identical to TRBD1. V was pared by 7 bases and J by 2 bases, with 8 bases of the junction left unmatched. The CDR3 is 15 residues long. Per germline, CDR1 MNHEY and CDR2 SVGAGI. This CDR3 reads CASTNPGTGNYGYTF. In DNA form, the CDR3 reads TGTGCCAGCACAAACCCCGGGACAGGGAACTATGGCTACACCTTC.

The genes are TRBV6-5 and TRBJ2-5, with unresolved D. With 0 bases removed from V and 6 bases from J, the gap between germline ends came to 8 bases. The CDR3 is 13 residues long. CDR1 is MNHEY and CDR2 is SVGAGI in the germline V gene. This chain's CDR3 is CASSYSRRQTQYF. The CDR3, as DNA: TGTGCCAGCAGTTACTCGAGGAGACAGACCCAGTACTTC.

The sample holds one count of this clone. In DNA, the CDR3 is TGTGCCAGCAGTGAGAACAGCTCTGGAAACACCATATATTTT. It encodes CASSENSSGNTIYF. V gene TRBV6-1 combines with J gene TRBJ1-3; D gene uncertain. Germline loops: CDR1 MNHNS, CDR2 SASEGT. CDR3 length equals 14 residues. Trimming took 3 bases from V and 0 from J, leaving 6 bases between them.

The chain couples TRBV7-2 to TRBJ1-1; D possibly corresponds to TRBD1 (6 bases). This CDR3 is built from 14 residues. Deletions cut 3 bases from V and 1 base from J, with 9 bases between. The V gene's germline CDR1 is SGHTA and CDR2 FQGNSA. The CDR3 protein is CASSLDSQNTEAFF. The CDR3 DNA reads as TGTGCCAGCAGCTTGGACAGTCAGAACACTGAAGCTTTCTTT.

The chain links TRBV6-1 to TRBJ2-1; TRBD2 matches at 13 bases. The V gene end was trimmed by 5 bases and the J gene end by 6 bases; junction bases not matched to a gene: 4. Germline V gene lookup returns CDR1 MNHNS and CDR2 SASEGT. This CDR3 contains 15 residues. CDR3 region: CASSRLAGGPNEQFF. CDR3 coding DNA: TGTGCCAGCAGTCGACTAGCGGGGGGTCCCAATGAGCAGTTCTTC.

V is TRBV9 and J is TRBJ1-2; the match to TRBD1 covers 8 bases. This CDR3 contains 15 residues. Germline values: CDR1 SGDLS, CDR2 YYNGEE. With 3 bases clipped from V and 8 bases from J, the junction kept 12 bases outside the gene matches. The CDR3 spells CASSASRQGNQGYTF. The CDR3 DNA reads TGTGCCAGCAGCGCCTCCCGACAGGGGAATCAAGGCTACACCTTC.